This is a list of T cell receptor beta chains from one sample in a study of T cell repertoires in cytomegalovirus infection. TCRdb independently ran MiXCR on the reads; one entry per CDR3 protein. Seen here are about 530,000 distinct CDR3 sequences, 26% observed once, and the top ten hold over 10%. The sequenced sample was PBMCs. The receptors derive from a human donor in good health (CMV status not recorded). Some clones in this sample may be carry-over from other donors' samples. Each CDR3 is given with its conserved first and last residue. D genes are given only for firm matches. The size of a clone is reported for some rows only, either as once, few or many, or as a class for expanded clones.

CDR3 length: 13; clone size: NA; V gene: TRBV7-9; D gene: NA; J gene: TRBJ1-2; CDR3 protein: CASSWLDNYGYTF; CDR3 DNA: TGTGCCAGCAGTTGGTTGGATAACTATGGCTACACCTTC
CDR3 length: 13; clone size: few; V gene: TRBV30; D gene: TRBD1; J gene: TRBJ1-1; CDR3 protein: CAWTGQGYTEAFF; CDR3 DNA: TGTGCCTGGACGGGACAGGGCTACACTGAAGCTTTCTTT
CDR3 length: 16; clone size: NA; V gene: TRBV28; D gene: TRBD1; J gene: TRBJ2-7; CDR3 protein: CASRASGTGGSYEQYF; CDR3 DNA: TGTGCCAGCAGAGCCTCCGGGACAGGGGGCTCCTACGAGCAGTACTTC
CDR3 length: 18; clone size: NA; V gene: TRBV4-2; D gene: TRBD2; J gene: TRBJ2-5; CDR3 protein: CASSQDLSPSGNQETQYF; CDR3 DNA: TGTGCCAGCAGCCAAGATCTATCCCCTAGCGGAAACCAAGAGACCCAGTACTTC
CDR3 length: 15; clone size: few; V gene: TRBV19; D gene: TRBD2; J gene: TRBJ2-3; CDR3 protein: CASSFASGLTDTQYF; CDR3 DNA: TGTGCCAGTAGTTTTGCTAGCGGGCTCACAGATACGCAGTATTTT
CDR3 length: 15; clone size: few; V gene: TRBV19; D gene: NA; J gene: TRBJ2-3; CDR3 protein: CASSIVSGYGDTQYF; CDR3 DNA: TGTGCCAGTAGTATAGTATCAGGGTACGGAGATACGCAGTATTTT
CDR3 length: 13; clone size: few; V gene: TRBV6-1; D gene: NA; J gene: TRBJ1-6; CDR3 protein: CASSLRGSGPLHF; CDR3 DNA: TGTGCCAGCAGTCTCAGGGGATCGGGACCCCTCCACTTT
CDR3 length: 14; clone size: NA; V gene: TRBV20-1; D gene: NA; J gene: TRBJ1-2; CDR3 protein: CSARQGFANYGYTF; CDR3 DNA: TGCAGTGCTCGTCAGGGGTTCGCTAACTATGGCTACACCTTC
CDR3 length: 14; clone size: NA; V gene: TRBV19; D gene: TRBD2; J gene: TRBJ2-1; CDR3 protein: CASSTSGRFDEQFF; CDR3 DNA: TGTGCCAGTAGTACTAGCGGGAGGTTCGATGAGCAGTTCTTC
CDR3 length: 14; clone size: few; V gene: TRBV12-3/TRBV12-4; D gene: TRBD2; J gene: TRBJ2-3; CDR3 protein: CASRLAGRTDTQYF; CDR3 DNA: TGTGCCAGCAGACTAGCGGGTCGCACAGATACGCAGTATTTT
CDR3 length: 14; clone size: few; V gene: TRBV4-2; D gene: TRBD2; J gene: TRBJ2-3; CDR3 protein: CASGQLAGEDTQYF; CDR3 DNA: TGTGCCAGCGGGCAGCTAGCGGGAGAAGATACGCAGTATTTT
CDR3 length: 14; clone size: NA; V gene: TRBV19; D gene: TRBD1; J gene: TRBJ2-3; CDR3 protein: CASRTGVSTDTQYF; CDR3 DNA: TGTGCCAGCAGGACAGGGGTCAGCACAGATACGCAGTATTTT
CDR3 length: 11; clone size: NA; V gene: TRBV29-1; D gene: NA; J gene: TRBJ1-4; CDR3 protein: CSVPSAGKLFF; CDR3 DNA: TGCAGCGTTCCTTCTGCAGGAAAACTGTTTTTT
CDR3 length: 18; clone size: NA; V gene: TRBV6-2/TRBV6-3; D gene: TRBD1; J gene: TRBJ2-4; CDR3 protein: CASSVRKRQGLAKNIQYF; CDR3 DNA: TGTGCCAGCAGCGTGCGGAAAAGACAGGGCCTAGCCAAAAACATTCAGTACTTC
CDR3 length: 16; clone size: NA; V gene: TRBV7-6; D gene: NA; J gene: TRBJ1-4; CDR3 protein: CASSPRLGGANEKLFF; CDR3 DNA: TGTGCCAGCAGCCCCCGCCTAGGGGGAGCTAATGAAAAACTGTTTTTT
CDR3 length: 14; clone size: NA; V gene: TRBV30; D gene: NA; J gene: TRBJ1-1; CDR3 protein: CAWSVLRGLAEAFF; CDR3 DNA: TGTGCCTGGAGTGTACTAAGAGGGTTGGCTGAAGCTTTCTTT
CDR3 length: 14; clone size: NA; V gene: TRBV24-1; D gene: TRBD2; J gene: TRBJ2-1; CDR3 protein: CATRGTSPYNEQFF; CDR3 DNA: TGTGCCACCAGAGGGACTAGCCCCTACAATGAGCAGTTCTTC
CDR3 length: 14; clone size: few; V gene: TRBV11-2; D gene: NA; J gene: TRBJ1-5; CDR3 protein: CASSYDGSYQPQHF; CDR3 DNA: TGTGCCAGCAGCTATGACGGGAGCTATCAGCCCCAGCATTTT
CDR3 length: 15; clone size: few; V gene: TRBV2; D gene: TRBD1; J gene: TRBJ1-1; CDR3 protein: CASRWGTGKNTEAFF; CDR3 DNA: TGTGCCAGCAGATGGGGGACAGGGAAGAACACTGAAGCTTTCTTT
CDR3 length: 17; clone size: few; V gene: TRBV20-1; D gene: TRBD2; J gene: TRBJ2-1; CDR3 protein: CSLILAGGRRRTNEQFF; CDR3 DNA: TGCAGTCTTATACTAGCGGGAGGAAGGAGAAGGACCAATGAGCAGTTCTTC